This TCR beta chain is drawn from a study of long-term antiretroviral therapy in people with HIV. Remarks on this clone: Its antigen is not known.

Broader study findings: ART was followed by higher diversity that remained below transplant donor controls.

The V end was cut by 2 bases, the J end by 4 bases, with 15 bases between. Germline assignment: CDR1 MGHDK and CDR2 SYGVNS. This CDR3 is 15 amino acids long. Investigators performed immunoSEQ version v3.0 at survey level. Assay used: immunoSEQ multiplex PCR; TCRdb lists only in-frame clones, some missing. Of fewer than 25,000 clones listed, roughly 80% are singletons. The origin of this receptor is a woman aged 25-40 years with HIV. The sequencing here drew on unsorted PBMCs, taken 2.9 years after starting antiretroviral therapy. The V and J genes are TRBV25-1 and TRBJ2-7; the D gene could be TRBD1 or TRBD2 (5 bases each). In DNA form, the CDR3 reads TGTGCCAGCAGTGAACCCTCGGGACCGCCGTACGAGCAGTACTTC. The encoded protein is CASSEPSGPPYEQYF.